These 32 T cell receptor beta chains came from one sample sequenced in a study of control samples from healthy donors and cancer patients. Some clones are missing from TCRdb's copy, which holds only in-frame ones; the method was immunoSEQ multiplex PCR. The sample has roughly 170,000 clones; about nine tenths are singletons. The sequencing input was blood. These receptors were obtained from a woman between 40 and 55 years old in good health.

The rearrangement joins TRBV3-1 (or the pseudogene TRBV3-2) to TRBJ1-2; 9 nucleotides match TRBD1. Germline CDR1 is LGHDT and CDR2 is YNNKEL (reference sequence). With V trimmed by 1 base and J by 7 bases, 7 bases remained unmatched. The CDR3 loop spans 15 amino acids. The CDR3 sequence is CASSQGDRDRVGYTF. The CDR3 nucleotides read TGTGCCAGCAGCCAAGGGGACAGGGATAGAGTTGGCTACACCTTC.

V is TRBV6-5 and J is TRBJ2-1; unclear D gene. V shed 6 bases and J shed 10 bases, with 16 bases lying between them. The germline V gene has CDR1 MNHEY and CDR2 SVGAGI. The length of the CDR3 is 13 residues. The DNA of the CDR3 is TGTGCCAGCAGGTCAATTTATCTTAGGGAGCAGTTCTTC. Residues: CASRSIYLREQFF.

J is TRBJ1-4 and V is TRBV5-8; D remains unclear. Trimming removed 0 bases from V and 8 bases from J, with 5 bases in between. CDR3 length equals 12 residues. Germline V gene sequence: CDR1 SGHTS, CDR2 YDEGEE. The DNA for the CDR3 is TGTGCCAGCAGCTTGGATAAGGAAAAACTGTTTTTT. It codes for CASSLDKEKLFF.

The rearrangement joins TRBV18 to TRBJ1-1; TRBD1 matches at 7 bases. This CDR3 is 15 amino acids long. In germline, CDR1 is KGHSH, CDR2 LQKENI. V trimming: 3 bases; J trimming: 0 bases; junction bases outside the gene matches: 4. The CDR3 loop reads CASSPLTGLNTEAFF. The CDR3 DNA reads TGTGCCAGCTCACCTCTGACAGGGTTGAACACTGAAGCTTTCTTT.

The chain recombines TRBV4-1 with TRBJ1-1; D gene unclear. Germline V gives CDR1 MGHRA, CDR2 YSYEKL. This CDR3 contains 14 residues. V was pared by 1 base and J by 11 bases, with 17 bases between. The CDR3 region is CASSQGSGRSLAFF. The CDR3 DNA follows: TGCGCCAGCAGCCAAGGTTCTGGACGGTCTTTGGCTTTCTTT.

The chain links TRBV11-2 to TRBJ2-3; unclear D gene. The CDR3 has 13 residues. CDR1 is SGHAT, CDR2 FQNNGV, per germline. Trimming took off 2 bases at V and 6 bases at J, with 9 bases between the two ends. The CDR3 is CASSLKLQDTQYF. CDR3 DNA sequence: TGTGCCAGCAGCTTAAAATTGCAGGATACGCAGTATTTT.

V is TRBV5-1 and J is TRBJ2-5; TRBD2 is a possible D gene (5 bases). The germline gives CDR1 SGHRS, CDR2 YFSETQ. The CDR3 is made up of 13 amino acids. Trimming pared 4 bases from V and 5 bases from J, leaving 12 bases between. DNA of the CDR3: TGCGCCAGCAGCCAAAGAGAGCGGGAGACCCAGTACTTC. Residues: CASSQRERETQYF.

CDR3 DNA sequence: TGTGCCAGTAGTATTCGGACGGCCGGGGAGCTGTTTTTT. Translating gives CASSIRTAGELFF. V gene TRBV19 combines with J gene TRBJ2-2; D unclear. Per germline, CDR1 LNHDA and CDR2 SQIVND (reference sequence). V lost 3 bases, J lost 6 bases, and 8 bases lay in between. This CDR3 comprises 13 residues.

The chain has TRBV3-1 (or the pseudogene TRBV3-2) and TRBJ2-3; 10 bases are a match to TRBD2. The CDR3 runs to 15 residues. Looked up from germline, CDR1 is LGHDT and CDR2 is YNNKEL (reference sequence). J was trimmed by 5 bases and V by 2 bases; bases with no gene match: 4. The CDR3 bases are TGTGCCAGCAGCCAACGTAGCGGGGGGCGAGATACGCAGTATTTT. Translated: CASSQRSGGRDTQYF.

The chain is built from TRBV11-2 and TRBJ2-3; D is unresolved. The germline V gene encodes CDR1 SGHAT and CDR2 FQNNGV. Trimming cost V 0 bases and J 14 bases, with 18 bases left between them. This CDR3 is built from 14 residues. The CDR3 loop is CASSLDITSTAGYF. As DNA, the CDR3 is TGTGCCAGCAGCTTAGACATTACTTCCACAGCAGGGTATTTT.

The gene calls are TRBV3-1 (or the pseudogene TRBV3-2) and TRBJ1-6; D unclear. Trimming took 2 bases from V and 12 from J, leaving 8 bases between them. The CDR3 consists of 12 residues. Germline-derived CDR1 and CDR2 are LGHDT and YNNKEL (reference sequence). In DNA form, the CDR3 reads TGTGCCAGCAGCCAATCCCCGGGACCCCTCCACTTT. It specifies CASSQSPGPLHF.

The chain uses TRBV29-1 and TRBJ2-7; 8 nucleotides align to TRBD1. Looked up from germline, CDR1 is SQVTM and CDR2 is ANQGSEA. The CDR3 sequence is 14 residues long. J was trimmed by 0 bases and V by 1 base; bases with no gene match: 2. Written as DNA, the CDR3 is TGCAGCGTTGAAGGGACAGGGAGCTCCTACGAGCAGTACTTC. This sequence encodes CSVEGTGSSYEQYF.

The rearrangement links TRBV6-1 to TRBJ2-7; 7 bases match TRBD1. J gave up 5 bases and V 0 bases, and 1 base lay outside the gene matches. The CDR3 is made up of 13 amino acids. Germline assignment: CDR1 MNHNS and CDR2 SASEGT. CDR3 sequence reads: CASSEARGHEQYF. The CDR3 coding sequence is TGTGCCAGCAGTGAAGCGAGGGGGCACGAGCAGTACTTC.

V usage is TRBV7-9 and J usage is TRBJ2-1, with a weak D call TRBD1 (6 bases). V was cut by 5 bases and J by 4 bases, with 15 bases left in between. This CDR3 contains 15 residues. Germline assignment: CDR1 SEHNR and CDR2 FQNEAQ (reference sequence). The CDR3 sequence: CASSQQGGGYNEQFF. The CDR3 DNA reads TGTGCCAGCAGCCAACAGGGTGGGGGTTACAATGAGCAGTTCTTC. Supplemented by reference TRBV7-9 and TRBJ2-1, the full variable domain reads DTGVSQNPRHKITKRGQNVTFRCDPISEHNRLYWYRQTLGQGPEFLTYFQNEAQLEKSRLLSDRFSAERPKGSFSTLEIQRTEQGDSAMYLCASSQQGGGYNEQFFGPGTRLTVL.

CDR3 nucleotides: TGTGCCAGCAGCCCTGGGACAGTTTTAAGCTCCTACAATGAGCAGTTCTTC. Residues: CASSPGTVLSSYNEQFF. V and J are TRBV4-2 and TRBJ2-1; 7 nucleotides agree with TRBD1. The germline V gene has CDR1 LGHNA and CDR2 YNFKEQ. Trimming cost V 4 bases and J 0 bases; bases outside gene matches: 9. The CDR3 loop spans 17 amino acids.

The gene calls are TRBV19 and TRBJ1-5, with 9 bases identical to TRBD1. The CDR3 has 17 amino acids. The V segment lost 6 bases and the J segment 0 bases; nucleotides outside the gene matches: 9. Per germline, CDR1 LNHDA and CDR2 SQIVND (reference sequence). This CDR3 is CASRLYDRGISNQPQHF. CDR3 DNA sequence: TGTGCCAGTAGACTTTACGACAGGGGGATTAGCAATCAGCCCCAGCATTTT.

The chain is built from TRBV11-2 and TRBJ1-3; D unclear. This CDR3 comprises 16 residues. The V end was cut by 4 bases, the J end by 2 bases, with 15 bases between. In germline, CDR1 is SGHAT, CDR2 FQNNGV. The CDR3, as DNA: TGTGCCAGCAGCTCAAGGGAGGGCTCAGCTGGAAACACCATATATTTT. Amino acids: CASSSREGSAGNTIYF.

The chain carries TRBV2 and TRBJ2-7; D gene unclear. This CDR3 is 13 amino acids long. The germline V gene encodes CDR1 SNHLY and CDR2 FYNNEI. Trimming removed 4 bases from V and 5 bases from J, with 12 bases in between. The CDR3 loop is CASSGLFYDEQYF. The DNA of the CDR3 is TGTGCCAGCAGTGGACTGTTTTATGACGAGCAGTACTTC. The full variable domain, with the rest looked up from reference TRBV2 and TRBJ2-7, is EPEVTQTPSHQVTQMGQEVILRCVPISNHLYFYWYRQILGQKVEFLVSFYNNEISEKSEIFDDQFSVERPDGSNFTLKIRSTKLEDSAMYFCASSGLFYDEQYFGPGTRLTVT.

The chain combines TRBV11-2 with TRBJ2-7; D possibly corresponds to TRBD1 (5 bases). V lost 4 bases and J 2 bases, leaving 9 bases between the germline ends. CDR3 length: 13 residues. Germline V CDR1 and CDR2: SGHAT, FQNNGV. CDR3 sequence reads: CASSWGDPYEQYF. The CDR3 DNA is TGTGCCAGCAGCTGGGGCGACCCCTACGAGCAGTACTTC. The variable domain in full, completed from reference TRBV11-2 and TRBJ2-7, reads EAGVAQSPRYKIIEKRQSVAFWCNPISGHATLYWYQQILGQGPKLLIQFQNNGVVDDSQLPKDRFSAERLKGVDSTLKIQPAKLEDSAVYLCASSWGDPYEQYFGPGTRLTVT.

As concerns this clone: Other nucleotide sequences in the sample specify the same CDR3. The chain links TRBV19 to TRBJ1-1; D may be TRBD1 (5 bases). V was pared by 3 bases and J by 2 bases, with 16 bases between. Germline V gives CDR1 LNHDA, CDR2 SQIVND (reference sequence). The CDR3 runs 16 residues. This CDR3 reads CASSMPGKIINTEAFF. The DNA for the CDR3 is TGTGCCAGTAGTATGCCAGGGAAAATAATTAACACTGAAGCTTTCTTT.

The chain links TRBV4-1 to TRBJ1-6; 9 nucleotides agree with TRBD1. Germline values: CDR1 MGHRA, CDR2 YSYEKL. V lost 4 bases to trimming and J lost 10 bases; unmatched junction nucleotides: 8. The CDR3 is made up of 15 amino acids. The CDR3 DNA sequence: TGCGCCAGCAGCCCGTCGGCTGGGACAGGGTCACCCCTCCACTTT. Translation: CASSPSAGTGSPLHF.

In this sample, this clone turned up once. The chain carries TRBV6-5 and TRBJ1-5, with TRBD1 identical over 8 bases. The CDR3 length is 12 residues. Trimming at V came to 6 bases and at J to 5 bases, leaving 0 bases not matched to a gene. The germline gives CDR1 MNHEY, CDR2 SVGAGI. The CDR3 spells CASRTGDQPQHF. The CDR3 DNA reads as TGTGCCAGCAGGACAGGGGATCAGCCCCAGCATTTT.

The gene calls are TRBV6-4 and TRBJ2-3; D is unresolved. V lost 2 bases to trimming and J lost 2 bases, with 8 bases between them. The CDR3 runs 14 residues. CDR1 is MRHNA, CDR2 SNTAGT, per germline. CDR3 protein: CASSDQKDTDTQYF. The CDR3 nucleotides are TGTGCCAGCAGTGACCAGAAAGACACAGATACGCAGTATTTT.

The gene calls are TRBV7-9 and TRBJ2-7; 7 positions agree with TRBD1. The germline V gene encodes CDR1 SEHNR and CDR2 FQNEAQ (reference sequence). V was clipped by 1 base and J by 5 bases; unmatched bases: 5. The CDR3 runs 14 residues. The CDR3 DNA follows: TGTGCCAGCAGCTTAGTACAGGGGACCCACGAGCAGTACTTC. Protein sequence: CASSLVQGTHEQYF. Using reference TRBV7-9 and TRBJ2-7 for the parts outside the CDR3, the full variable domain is DTGVSQNPRHKITKRGQNVTFRCDPISEHNRLYWYRQTLGQGPEFLTYFQNEAQLEKSRLLSDRFSAERPKGSFSTLEIQRTEQGDSAMYLCASSLVQGTHEQYFGPGTRLTVT.

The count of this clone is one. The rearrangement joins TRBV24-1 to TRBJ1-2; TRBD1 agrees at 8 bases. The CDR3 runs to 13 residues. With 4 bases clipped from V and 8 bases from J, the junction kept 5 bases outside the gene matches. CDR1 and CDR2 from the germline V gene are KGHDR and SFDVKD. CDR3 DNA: TGTGCCACCAGTGACCGACAGGGGAAGGGCTACACCTTC. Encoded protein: CATSDRQGKGYTF.

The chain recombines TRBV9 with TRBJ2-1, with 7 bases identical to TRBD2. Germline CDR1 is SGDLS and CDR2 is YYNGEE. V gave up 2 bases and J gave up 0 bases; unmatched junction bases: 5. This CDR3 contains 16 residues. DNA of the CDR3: TGTGCCAGCAGCGTTTGGCGGGGGAGCTCCTACAATGAGCAGTTCTTC. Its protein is CASSVWRGSSYNEQFF.

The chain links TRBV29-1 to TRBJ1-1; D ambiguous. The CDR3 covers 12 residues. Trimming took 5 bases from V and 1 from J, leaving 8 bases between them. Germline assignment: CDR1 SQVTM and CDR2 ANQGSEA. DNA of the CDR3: TGCAGCGTTAGCGGCCCGAACACTGAAGCTTTCTTT. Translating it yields CSVSGPNTEAFF. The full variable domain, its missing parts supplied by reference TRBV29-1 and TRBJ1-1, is SAVISQKPSRDICQRGTSLTIQCQVDSQVTMMFWYRQQPGQSLTLIATANQGSEATYESGFVIDKFPISRPNLTFSTLTVSNMSPEDSSIYLCSVSGPNTEAFFGQGTRLTVV.

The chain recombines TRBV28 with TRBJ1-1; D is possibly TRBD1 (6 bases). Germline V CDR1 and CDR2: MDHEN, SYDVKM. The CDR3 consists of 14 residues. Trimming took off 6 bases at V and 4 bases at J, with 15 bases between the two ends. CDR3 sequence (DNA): TGTGCCAGCAGAACTACAGGGAGTGTCACTGAAGCTTTCTTT. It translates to CASRTTGSVTEAFF. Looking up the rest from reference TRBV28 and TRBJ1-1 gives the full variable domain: DVKVTQSSRYLVKRTGEKVFLECVQDMDHENMFWYRQDPGLGLRLIYFSYDVKMKEKGDIPEGYSVSREKKERFSLILESASTNQTSMYLCASRTTGSVTEAFFGQGTRLTVV.

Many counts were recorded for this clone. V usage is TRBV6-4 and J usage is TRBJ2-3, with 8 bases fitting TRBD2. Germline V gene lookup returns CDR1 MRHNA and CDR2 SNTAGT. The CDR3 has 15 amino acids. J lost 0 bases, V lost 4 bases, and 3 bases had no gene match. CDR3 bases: TGTGCCAGCAGTGGGGTAGCGGGGAGCACAGATACGCAGTATTTT. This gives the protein CASSGVAGSTDTQYF.

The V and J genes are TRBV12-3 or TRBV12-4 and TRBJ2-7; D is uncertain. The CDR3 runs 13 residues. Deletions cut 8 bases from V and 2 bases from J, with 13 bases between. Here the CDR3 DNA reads TGTGCCAGCCGTGTAGCTGCCGCCTACGAGCAGTACTTC. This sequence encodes CASRVAAAYEQYF.

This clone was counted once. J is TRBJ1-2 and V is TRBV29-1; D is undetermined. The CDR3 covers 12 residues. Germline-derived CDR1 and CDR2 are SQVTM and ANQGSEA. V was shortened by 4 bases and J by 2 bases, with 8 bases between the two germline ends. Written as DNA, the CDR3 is TGCAGCGTTGCGCTTGGGAACTATGGCTACACCTTC. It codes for CSVALGNYGYTF.

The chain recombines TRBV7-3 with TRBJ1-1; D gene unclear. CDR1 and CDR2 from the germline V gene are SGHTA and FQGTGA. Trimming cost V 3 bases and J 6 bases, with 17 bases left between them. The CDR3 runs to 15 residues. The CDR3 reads CASSFGDRAGAEAFF. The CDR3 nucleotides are TGTGCCAGCAGCTTTGGGGATAGGGCCGGGGCTGAAGCTTTCTTT.